The sequence of this TCR beta chain was determined in a study of control samples from healthy donors and cancer patients. Assay: immunoSEQ multiplex PCR; the TCRdb copy retains only in-frame clones and omits some. The sample has about 150,000 clones, roughly 93% seen once. Details on this clone: Within the sample, other DNA sequences also encode this same CDR3.

With 3 bases clipped from V and 5 bases from J, the junction kept 6 bases outside the gene matches. Germline V gene data show CDR1 as LNHDA and CDR2 as SQIVND (reference sequence). This CDR3 region has 15 residues. The source material was blood. This chain links TRBV19 with TRBJ1-4; 7 nucleotides line up with TRBD1. The TCR comes from a man aged 18-30 years in good health. The CDR3 region has the DNA TGTGCCAGTAGTATTCGGGACAGCGCGAATGAAAAACTGTTTTTT. Protein product: CASSIRDSANEKLFF. Variable domain in full (rest from reference TRBV19 and TRBJ1-4): DGGITQSPKYLFRKEGQNVTLSCEQNLNHDAMYWYRQDPGQGLRLIYYSQIVNDFQKGDIAEGYSVSREKKESFPLTVTSAQKNPTAFYLCASSIRDSANEKLFFGSGTQLSVL.